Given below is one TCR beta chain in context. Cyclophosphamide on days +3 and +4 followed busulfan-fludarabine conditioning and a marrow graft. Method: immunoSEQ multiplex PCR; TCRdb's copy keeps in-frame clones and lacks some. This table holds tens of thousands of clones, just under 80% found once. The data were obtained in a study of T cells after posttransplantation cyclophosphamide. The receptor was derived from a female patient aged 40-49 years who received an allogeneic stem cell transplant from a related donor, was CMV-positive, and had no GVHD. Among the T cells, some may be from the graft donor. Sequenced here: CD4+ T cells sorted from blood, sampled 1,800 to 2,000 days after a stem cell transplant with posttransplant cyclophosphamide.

DNA of the CDR3: TGTGCCAGCAGTTTAATGGGACAGGGGTCATACCCTTCACCCCTCCACTTT. Translated, it gives CASSLMGQGSYPSPLHF. This chain links TRBV27 with TRBJ1-6; 10 bases are a match to TRBD1. CDR3 length equals 17 residues. J gave up 9 bases and V 2 bases, and 10 bases lay outside the gene matches. Germline V lookup: CDR1 MNHEY, CDR2 SMNVEV (reference sequence).